This TCR beta chain was obtained from a study of blood T cell repertoires in COVID-19. Whole-study context: The study drew acute and convalescent COVID-19 samples from the United States, Italy and Spain.

Profiling relied on immunoSEQ multiplex PCR, and the TCRdb table lists in-frame clones only, not all of them. Among approximately 30,000 clones listed, around 88% were seen once. Germline trimming cut 1 base from V and 2 bases from J; bases unmatched to any gene: 3. The CDR3 consists of 15 residues. The V gene's germline CDR1 is LNHNV and CDR2 YYDKDF (reference sequence). The sample taken for sequencing was peripheral blood. This clonotype was obtained from a human donor in a cohort sampled during active COVID-19. V gene TRBV15 combines with J gene TRBJ2-7; 9 nucleotides match TRBD2. DNA of the CDR3: TGTGCCACCAGCAGAGCTAGCGGGGAAACCTACGAGCAGTACTTC. Encoded protein: CATSRASGETYEQYF.